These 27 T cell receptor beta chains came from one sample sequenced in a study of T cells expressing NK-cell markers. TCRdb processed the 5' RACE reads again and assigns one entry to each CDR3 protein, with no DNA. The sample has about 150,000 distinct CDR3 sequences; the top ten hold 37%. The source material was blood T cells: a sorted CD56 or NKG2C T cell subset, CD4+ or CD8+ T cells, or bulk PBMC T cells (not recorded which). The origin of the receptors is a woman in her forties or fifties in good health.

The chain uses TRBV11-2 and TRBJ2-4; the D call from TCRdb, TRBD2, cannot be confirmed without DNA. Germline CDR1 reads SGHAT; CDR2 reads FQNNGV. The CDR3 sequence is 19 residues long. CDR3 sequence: CASSLAERERIIAKNIQYF.

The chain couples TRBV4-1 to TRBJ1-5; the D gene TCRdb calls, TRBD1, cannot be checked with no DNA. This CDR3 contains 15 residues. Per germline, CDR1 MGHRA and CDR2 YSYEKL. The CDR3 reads CASSDAGRSNQPQHF.

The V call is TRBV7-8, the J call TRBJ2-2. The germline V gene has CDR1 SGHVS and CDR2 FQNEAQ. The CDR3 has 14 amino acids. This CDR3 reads CASSLDSGTGELFF.

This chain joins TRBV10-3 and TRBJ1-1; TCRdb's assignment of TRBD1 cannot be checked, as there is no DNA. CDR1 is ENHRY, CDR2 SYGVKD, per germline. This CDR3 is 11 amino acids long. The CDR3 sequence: CAIYGGDEAFF.

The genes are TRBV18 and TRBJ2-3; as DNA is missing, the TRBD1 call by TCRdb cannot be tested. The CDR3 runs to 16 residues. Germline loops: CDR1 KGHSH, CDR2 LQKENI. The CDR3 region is CASSPLRTGGADTQYF. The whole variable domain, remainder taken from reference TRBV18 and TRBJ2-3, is NAGVMQNPRHLVRRRGQEARLRCSPMKGHSHVYWYRQLPEEGLKFMVYLQKENIIDESGMPKERFSAEFPKEGPSILRIQQVVRGDSAAYFCASSPLRTGGADTQYFGPGTRLTVL.

CDR3 region: CASSLRSYEQYF. The chain uses TRBV7-9 and TRBJ2-7. Germline loops: CDR1 SEHNR, CDR2 FQNEAQ (reference sequence). The CDR3 totals 12 residues.

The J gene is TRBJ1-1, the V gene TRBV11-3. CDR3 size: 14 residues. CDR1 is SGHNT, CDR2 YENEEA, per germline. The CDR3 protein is CASSLPGMNTEAFF.

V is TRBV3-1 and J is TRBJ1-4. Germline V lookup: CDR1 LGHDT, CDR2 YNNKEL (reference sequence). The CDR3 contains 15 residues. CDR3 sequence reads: CASSRRRDYNEKLFF.

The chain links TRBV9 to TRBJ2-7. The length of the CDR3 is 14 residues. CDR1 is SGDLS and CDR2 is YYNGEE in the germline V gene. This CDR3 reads CASSPTAISYEQYF.

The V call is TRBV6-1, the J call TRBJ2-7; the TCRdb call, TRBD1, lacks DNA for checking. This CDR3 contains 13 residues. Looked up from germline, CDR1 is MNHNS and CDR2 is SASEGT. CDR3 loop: CASSENRDYEQYF.

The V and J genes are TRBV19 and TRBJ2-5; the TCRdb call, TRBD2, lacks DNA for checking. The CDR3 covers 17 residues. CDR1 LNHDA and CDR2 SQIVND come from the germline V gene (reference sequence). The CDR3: CASSATGTSYGIGTQYF.

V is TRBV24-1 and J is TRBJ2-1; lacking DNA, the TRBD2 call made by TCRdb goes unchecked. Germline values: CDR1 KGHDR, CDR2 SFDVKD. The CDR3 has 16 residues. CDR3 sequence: CATSDLRLEKGTEQFF.

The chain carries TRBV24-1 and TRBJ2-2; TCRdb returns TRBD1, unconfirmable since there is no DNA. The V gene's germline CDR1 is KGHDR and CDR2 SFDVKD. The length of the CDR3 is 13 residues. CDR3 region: CATAGTGRGELFF.

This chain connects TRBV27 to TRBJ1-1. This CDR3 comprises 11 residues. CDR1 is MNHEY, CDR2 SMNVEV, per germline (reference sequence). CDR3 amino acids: CASSLGTEAFF.

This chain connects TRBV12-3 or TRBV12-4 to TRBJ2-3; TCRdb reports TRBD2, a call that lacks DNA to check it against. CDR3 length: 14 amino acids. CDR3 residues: CASSPWRDTDTQYF.

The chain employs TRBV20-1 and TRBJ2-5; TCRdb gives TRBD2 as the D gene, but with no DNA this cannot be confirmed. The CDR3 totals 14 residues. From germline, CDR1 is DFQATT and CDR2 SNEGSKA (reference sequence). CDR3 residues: CSASTSGRVETQYF.

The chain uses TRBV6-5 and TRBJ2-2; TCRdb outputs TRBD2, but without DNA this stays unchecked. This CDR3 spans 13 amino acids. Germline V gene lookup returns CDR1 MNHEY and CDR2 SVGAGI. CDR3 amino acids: CASSQRETGELFF.

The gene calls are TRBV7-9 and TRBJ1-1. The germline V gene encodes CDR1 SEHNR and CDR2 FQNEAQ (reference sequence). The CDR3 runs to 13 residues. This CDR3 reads CASSLGGGTEAFF.

This CDR3 reads CASSSINGQLNNEQFF. This rearrangement joins TRBV27 to TRBJ2-1; as DNA is missing, the TRBD1 call by TCRdb cannot be tested. Germline CDR1 and CDR2: MNHEY and SMNVEV (reference sequence). The CDR3 is 16 residues long.

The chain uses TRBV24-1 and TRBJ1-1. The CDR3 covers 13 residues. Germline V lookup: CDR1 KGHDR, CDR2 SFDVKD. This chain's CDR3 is CATSQTWGTEAFF.

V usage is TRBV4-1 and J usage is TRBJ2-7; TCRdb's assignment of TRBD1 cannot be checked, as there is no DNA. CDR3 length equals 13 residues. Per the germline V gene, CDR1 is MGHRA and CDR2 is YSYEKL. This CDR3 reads CASSQTGSYEQYF.

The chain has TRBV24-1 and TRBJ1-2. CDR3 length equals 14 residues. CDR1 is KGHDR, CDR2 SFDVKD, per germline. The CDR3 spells CATSDFGSSYGYTF.

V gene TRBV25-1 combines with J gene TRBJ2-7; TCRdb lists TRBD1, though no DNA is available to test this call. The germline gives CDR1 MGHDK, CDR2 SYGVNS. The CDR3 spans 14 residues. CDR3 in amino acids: CASSPGQGLLLQYF.

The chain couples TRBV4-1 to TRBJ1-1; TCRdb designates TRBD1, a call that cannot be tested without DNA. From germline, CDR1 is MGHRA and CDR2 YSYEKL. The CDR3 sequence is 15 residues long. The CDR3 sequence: CASSQAGDRGIEAFF.

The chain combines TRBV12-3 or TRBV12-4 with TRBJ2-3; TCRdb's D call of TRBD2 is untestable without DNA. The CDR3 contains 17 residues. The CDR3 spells CASSVFGTSGRRDTQYF.

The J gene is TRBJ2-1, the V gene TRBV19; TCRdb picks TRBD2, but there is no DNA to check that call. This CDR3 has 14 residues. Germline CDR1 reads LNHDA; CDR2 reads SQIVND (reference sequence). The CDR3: CASSLAGVHNEQFF. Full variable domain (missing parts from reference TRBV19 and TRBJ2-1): DGGITQSPKYLFRKEGQNVTLSCEQNLNHDAMYWYRQDPGQGLRLIYYSQIVNDFQKGDIAEGYSVSREKKESFPLTVTSAQKNPTAFYLCASSLAGVHNEQFFGPGTRLTVL.

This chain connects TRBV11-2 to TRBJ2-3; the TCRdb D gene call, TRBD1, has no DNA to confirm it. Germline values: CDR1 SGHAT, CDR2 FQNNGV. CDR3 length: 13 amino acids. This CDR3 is CASSTDRAWTQYF. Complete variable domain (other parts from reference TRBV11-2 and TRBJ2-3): EAGVAQSPRYKIIEKRQSVAFWCNPISGHATLYWYQQILGQGPKLLIQFQNNGVVDDSQLPKDRFSAERLKGVDSTLKIQPAKLEDSAVYLCASSTDRAWTQYFGPGTRLTVL.